This T cell receptor (beta chain) was recovered during a study of blood T cells in healthy people across ages. For the study at large: With template switching, about one barcoded beta molecule was captured per two T cells.

Study-wide results and limits: Diversity of TCR beta per million T cells declined in a roughly linear way with age.

Healthy Caucasian individuals from Russia aged about 6 to 100 served as donors. Germline loops: CDR1 SEHNR, CDR2 FQNEAQ (reference sequence). This CDR3 is built from 16 residues. After removal of 1 base from V and 7 bases from J, the junction contained 8 bases not matched to a gene. A sample-barcoded 5' primer and a J-beta primer mix were used in a second PCR of roughly 6 to 12 cycles. Each sample yielded at least 2.5 million CDR3-containing paired-end reads. Each CDR3 protein is one row after TCRdb ran MiXCR on the 5' RACE reads. The sample lists about 1.5 million distinct CDR3 sequences, 40% to 45% occurring once. In this sample, this clonotype turned up a few times. What it binds is not known.

This receptor was taken from a woman between 18 and 30 years old in good health. V gene TRBV7-9 combines with J gene TRBJ2-1; TRBD2 matches 9 bases. Sequencing was carried out using blood. The CDR3 loop reads CASSLVGAGGVNEQFF. CDR3 in DNA: TGTGCCAGCAGCTTAGTCGGCGCGGGAGGGGTGAATGAGCAGTTCTTC.